A selection of T cell receptor beta chains follows, all from one sample in a study of shared clonotypes between healthy human individuals. The repertoire was sequenced with immunoSEQ multiplex PCR; TCRdb's copy has only in-frame clones and lacks some. The table lists some 500,000 clones, 96% of them singletons, with less than 0.06% in the top ten. The sequencing sample was made of naive CD4+ T cells sorted from blood. The source of these receptors is a woman aged 25 to 39 in good health. Each CDR3 is given with its conserved first and last residue. D genes are given only for firm matches. Some rows have no size entry. The others give once, few or many, or a class for an expanded clone.

V gene: TRBV30; J gene: TRBJ2-7; clone size: .; D gene: TRBD1; CDR3 DNA: TGTGCCTGGAGGAAGACAGGGGGTTCCTACGAGCAGTACTTC; CDR3 protein: CAWRKTGGSYEQYF
V gene: TRBV10-3; J gene: TRBJ2-7; clone size: .; D gene: .; CDR3 DNA: TGTGCCATCAGCTTTGACGGGTTATACGAGCAGTACTTC; CDR3 protein: CAISFDGLYEQYF
V gene: TRBV28; J gene: TRBJ1-5; clone size: .; D gene: .; CDR3 DNA: TGTGCCAGCAGTTTTGGGGGATCTGCTCAGCCCCAGCATTTT; CDR3 protein: CASSFGGSAQPQHF
V gene: TRBV7-8; J gene: TRBJ1-4; clone size: .; D gene: .; CDR3 DNA: TGTGCCAGCAGCTTAACTTCAGGGACCTCCGAAAAACTGTTTTTT; CDR3 protein: CASSLTSGTSEKLFF
V gene: TRBV23-1; J gene: TRBJ1-3; clone size: .; D gene: .; CDR3 DNA: TGCGCCAGCAGTCTAACTCCACAGGCCTCTGGAAACACCATATATTTT; CDR3 protein: CASSLTPQASGNTIYF
V gene: TRBV5-6; J gene: TRBJ2-5; clone size: .; D gene: TRBD2; CDR3 DNA: TGTGCCAGCAGCGCGCGACTAGCGGGGGACCAAGAGACCCAGTACTTC; CDR3 protein: CASSARLAGDQETQYF
V gene: TRBV7-9; J gene: TRBJ2-5; clone size: .; D gene: TRBD2; CDR3 DNA: TGTGCCAGCAGCCCGCAAGGGGGTAGCGGGACCACTAAAGAGACCCAGTACTTC; CDR3 protein: CASSPQGGSGTTKETQYF
V gene: TRBV18; J gene: TRBJ2-7; clone size: .; D gene: TRBD1; CDR3 DNA: TGTGCCAGCTCACCAGTGTCGGGACAGGGGCACGAGCAGTACTTC; CDR3 protein: CASSPVSGQGHEQYF
V gene: TRBV29-1; J gene: TRBJ2-7; clone size: .; D gene: TRBD2; CDR3 DNA: TGCAGCGCCCAAATAGCGGGAGTCGGTGAGCAGTACTTC; CDR3 protein: CSAQIAGVGEQYF
V gene: TRBV7-2; J gene: TRBJ1-5; clone size: .; D gene: .; CDR3 DNA: TGTGCCAGCAGCTCTCGATACCGGGACATCAATAGCAATCAGCCCCAGCATTTT; CDR3 protein: CASSSRYRDINSNQPQHF
V gene: TRBV6-5; J gene: TRBJ2-7; clone size: .; D gene: TRBD1; CDR3 DNA: TGTGCCAGCAGAACCTCCGGGACAGGGGGACTCGAGCAGTACTTC; CDR3 protein: CASRTSGTGGLEQYF
V gene: TRBV6-1; J gene: TRBJ2-7; clone size: .; D gene: .; CDR3 DNA: TGTGCCAGCAGTGATAAGGACGGTGGTTCCGAGCAGTACTTC; CDR3 protein: CASSDKDGGSEQYF
V gene: TRBV29-1; J gene: TRBJ2-2; clone size: .; D gene: .; CDR3 DNA: TGCAGCACAGGGCCCAACACCGGGGAGCTGTTTTTT; CDR3 protein: CSTGPNTGELFF
V gene: TRBV21-1; J gene: TRBJ2-4; clone size: .; D gene: .; CDR3 DNA: TGTGCCAGCAGCTTACAGGGGAGGCGTATCTTGGGGACCAAAAACATTCAGTACTTC; CDR3 protein: CASSLQGRRILGTKNIQYF
V gene: TRBV28; J gene: TRBJ1-2; clone size: once; D gene: .; CDR3 DNA: TGTGCCAGCAGTTTCCAAGCGGTCTTTAACTATGGCTACACCTTC; CDR3 protein: CASSFQAVFNYGYTF
V gene: TRBV4-2; J gene: TRBJ1-3; clone size: .; D gene: .; CDR3 DNA: TGTGCCAGCAGGGGGGCCAGGGCTGGAAACACCATATATTTT; CDR3 protein: CASRGARAGNTIYF
V gene: TRBV7-3; J gene: TRBJ1-2; clone size: .; D gene: .; CDR3 DNA: TGTGCCAGCAGCTTTGGACGGCTCTATGGCTACACCTTC; CDR3 protein: CASSFGRLYGYTF
V gene: TRBV7-9; J gene: TRBJ2-7; clone size: .; D gene: TRBD1; CDR3 DNA: TGTGCCAGCACTGTCGACAGGGTCTCCTACGAGCAGTACTTC; CDR3 protein: CASTVDRVSYEQYF
V gene: TRBV25-1; J gene: TRBJ1-6; clone size: .; D gene: .; CDR3 DNA: TGTGCCAGCAGTGAAACAGGTTTCAATTCACCCCTCCACTTT; CDR3 protein: CASSETGFNSPLHF
V gene: TRBV2; J gene: TRBJ2-5; clone size: .; D gene: TRBD1; CDR3 DNA: TGTGCCAGCAAGACAGGGGGAGAGACCCAGTACTTC; CDR3 protein: CASKTGGETQYF
V gene: TRBV4-1; J gene: TRBJ1-1; clone size: .; D gene: .; CDR3 DNA: TGCGCCAGCAGCCACCGTACAGGGATGAACACTGAAGCTTTCTTT; CDR3 protein: CASSHRTGMNTEAFF
V gene: TRBV6-5; J gene: TRBJ1-1; clone size: .; D gene: .; CDR3 DNA: TGTGCCAGCAGTTACTTCGGGATGGGCGACACTGAAGCTTTCTTT; CDR3 protein: CASSYFGMGDTEAFF
V gene: TRBV7-6; J gene: TRBJ2-7; clone size: .; D gene: .; CDR3 DNA: TGTGCCAGCAGCTTAGTACAGGGTGGGGAGCAGTACTTC; CDR3 protein: CASSLVQGGEQYF
V gene: TRBV7-6; J gene: TRBJ2-7; clone size: .; D gene: TRBD2; CDR3 DNA: TGTGCCAGCAGCCTCCGGGGAGGGAACGAGCAGTACTTC; CDR3 protein: CASSLRGGNEQYF
V gene: TRBV5-1; J gene: TRBJ1-1; clone size: .; D gene: TRBD1; CDR3 DNA: TGCGCCAGCACCAGGGGGCGAGACACTGAAGCTTTCTTT; CDR3 protein: CASTRGRDTEAFF
V gene: TRBV5-6; J gene: TRBJ2-7; clone size: once; D gene: TRBD1; CDR3 DNA: TGTGCCAGCAGCTTGCAGGGGGACAGGCGAACGTACGAGCAGTACTTC; CDR3 protein: CASSLQGDRRTYEQYF
V gene: TRBV18; J gene: TRBJ2-5; clone size: .; D gene: TRBD2; CDR3 DNA: TGTGCCAGCTCACCACGCGGCGGGAGTAGTCAAGAGACCCAGTACTTC; CDR3 protein: CASSPRGGSSQETQYF
V gene: TRBV4-1; J gene: TRBJ1-1; clone size: .; D gene: .; CDR3 DNA: TGCGCCAGCAGCCAAGTTGCGACAGCCCTACGGGGAGACACTGAAGCTTTCTTT; CDR3 protein: CASSQVATALRGDTEAFF
V gene: TRBV28; J gene: TRBJ2-6; clone size: .; D gene: .; CDR3 DNA: TGTGCCAGCAGTTTAATAGGAGCCTCTGGGGCCAACGTCCTGACTTTC; CDR3 protein: CASSLIGASGANVLTF
V gene: TRBV5-5; J gene: TRBJ1-2; clone size: .; D gene: .; CDR3 DNA: TGTGCCAGCAGCCAACGACAGATTAACTATGGCTACACCTTC; CDR3 protein: CASSQRQINYGYTF
V gene: TRBV12-5; J gene: TRBJ2-1; clone size: .; D gene: TRBD2; CDR3 DNA: TGTGCTAGTGCCGTAGGACTAGCGGGAGAAAATGAGCAGTTCTTC; CDR3 protein: CASAVGLAGENEQFF
V gene: TRBV7-3; J gene: TRBJ2-1; clone size: .; D gene: TRBD2; CDR3 DNA: TGTGCCAGCAGCCTAGGACTAGCGGCTTACAATGAGCAGTTCTTC; CDR3 protein: CASSLGLAAYNEQFF
V gene: TRBV5-4; J gene: TRBJ2-5; clone size: .; D gene: .; CDR3 DNA: TGTGCCAGCAGCTTAACCTTACCGGAGACCCAGTACTTC; CDR3 protein: CASSLTLPETQYF
V gene: TRBV10-1; J gene: TRBJ2-3; clone size: .; D gene: .; CDR3 DNA: TGCGCCAGCAGTGAGTCTGCTAGCACAGATACGCAGTATTTT; CDR3 protein: CASSESASTDTQYF
V gene: TRBV6-5; J gene: TRBJ1-1; clone size: .; D gene: .; CDR3 DNA: TGTGCCAGCAGACTGGCCGGCAGGATGAACACTGAAGCTTTCTTT; CDR3 protein: CASRLAGRMNTEAFF
V gene: TRBV18; J gene: TRBJ1-2; clone size: .; D gene: .; CDR3 DNA: TGTGCCAGCTCACCGATTGACAGGTACTATGGCTACACCTTC; CDR3 protein: CASSPIDRYYGYTF
V gene: TRBV19; J gene: TRBJ2-3; clone size: .; D gene: TRBD1; CDR3 DNA: TGTGCCAGTACCGCAGGGGGCAGAACAGATACGCAGTATTTT; CDR3 protein: CASTAGGRTDTQYF
V gene: TRBV20-1; J gene: TRBJ1-2; clone size: .; D gene: .; CDR3 DNA: TGCAGTGCTGCGACAGACAATGGCTACACCTTC; CDR3 protein: CSAATDNGYTF
V gene: TRBV29-1; J gene: TRBJ1-4; clone size: .; D gene: .; CDR3 DNA: TGCAGCGGGGGGGGTTCGCCTGATGAAAAACTGTTTTTT; CDR3 protein: CSGGGSPDEKLFF
V gene: TRBV5-1; J gene: TRBJ1-1; clone size: .; D gene: .; CDR3 DNA: TGCGCCAGCAGCTTGGGCAGGAACACTGAAGCTTTCTTT; CDR3 protein: CASSLGRNTEAFF
V gene: TRBV2; J gene: TRBJ2-3; clone size: .; D gene: TRBD1; CDR3 DNA: TGTGCCAGCAGGAATGATCATCGGACAGGGGTTGAAGATACGCAGTATTTT; CDR3 protein: CASRNDHRTGVEDTQYF
V gene: TRBV18; J gene: TRBJ1-5; clone size: .; D gene: .; CDR3 DNA: TGTGCCAGCTCACCACCGGGGGTAGGGAATCAGCCCCAGCATTTT; CDR3 protein: CASSPPGVGNQPQHF
V gene: TRBV27; J gene: TRBJ2-4; clone size: .; D gene: TRBD2; CDR3 DNA: TGTGCCAGCAGTCTCTGGACTAGCGGGAGGGGAAACATTCAGTACTTC; CDR3 protein: CASSLWTSGRGNIQYF
V gene: TRBV5-1; J gene: TRBJ2-3; clone size: .; D gene: .; CDR3 DNA: TGCGCCAGCACCAGCGGGTGGGGAGATACGCAGTATTTT; CDR3 protein: CASTSGWGDTQYF
V gene: TRBV6-5; J gene: TRBJ2-7; clone size: .; D gene: TRBD1; CDR3 DNA: TGTGCCAGCAGTTCGGGACAGCACTACGAGCAGTACTTC; CDR3 protein: CASSSGQHYEQYF
V gene: TRBV28; J gene: TRBJ2-7; clone size: .; D gene: .; CDR3 DNA: TGTGCCAGCAGTTTGGTCCGCAAACCCCAGAGGAACGAGCAGTACTTC; CDR3 protein: CASSLVRKPQRNEQYF
V gene: TRBV15; J gene: TRBJ2-1; clone size: .; D gene: .; CDR3 DNA: TGTGCCACCAGCAGAGGAACCAATGAGCAGTTCTTC; CDR3 protein: CATSRGTNEQFF
V gene: TRBV12-2; J gene: TRBJ2-7; clone size: .; D gene: .; CDR3 DNA: TGTGCAAGTCGCTTAGCAACGACCTTAGCGGGGCTCTTACGGGGGCAGTACTTC; CDR3 protein: CASRLATTLAGLLRGQYF
V gene: TRBV28; J gene: TRBJ2-7; clone size: .; D gene: .; CDR3 DNA: TGTGCCAGCAGTCCCTCCGCGACATCGACTCTTGTGCAGTACTTC; CDR3 protein: CASSPSATSTLVQYF
V gene: TRBV28; J gene: TRBJ2-2; clone size: .; D gene: TRBD1; CDR3 DNA: TGTGCCAGCAGCCTGGGACAGGGATACGGGGAGCTGTTTTTT; CDR3 protein: CASSLGQGYGELFF
V gene: TRBV18; J gene: TRBJ2-2; clone size: .; D gene: .; CDR3 DNA: TGTGCCAGCTCACTAGCAAGTCAGGGCACCGGGGAGCTGTTTTTT; CDR3 protein: CASSLASQGTGELFF
V gene: TRBV27; J gene: TRBJ2-5; clone size: .; D gene: .; CDR3 DNA: TGTGCCAGCAGTCCATACCCGGGGATCGGGGAGACCCAGTACTTC; CDR3 protein: CASSPYPGIGETQYF
V gene: TRBV5-1; J gene: TRBJ2-3; clone size: .; D gene: TRBD2; CDR3 DNA: TGCGCCAGCAGCTTGGCCAGCGGGAGGATGGATACGCAGTATTTT; CDR3 protein: CASSLASGRMDTQYF
V gene: TRBV29-1; J gene: TRBJ1-2; clone size: .; D gene: .; CDR3 DNA: TGCAGCGTTGAACCAGGGGCTTCTTATGGCTACACCTTC; CDR3 protein: CSVEPGASYGYTF
V gene: TRBV11-2; J gene: TRBJ1-5; clone size: .; D gene: TRBD1; CDR3 DNA: TGTGCCAGCAGCGCTGCGGACAGGGAGAGCAATCAGCCCCAGCATTTT; CDR3 protein: CASSAADRESNQPQHF
V gene: TRBV28; J gene: TRBJ2-1; clone size: .; D gene: .; CDR3 DNA: TGTGCCAGCAGCCCTCATCAGGTCACTCGCAATGAGCAGTTCTTC; CDR3 protein: CASSPHQVTRNEQFF
V gene: TRBV9; J gene: TRBJ1-5; clone size: .; D gene: TRBD1; CDR3 DNA: TGTGCCAGCAGCGTCGGGACAGGCACAAATCAGCCCCAGCATTTT; CDR3 protein: CASSVGTGTNQPQHF
V gene: TRBV5-1; J gene: TRBJ2-3; clone size: .; D gene: .; CDR3 DNA: TGCGCCAGCAGCCAGATAACCAGGCCCACAGATACGCAGTATTTT; CDR3 protein: CASSQITRPTDTQYF
V gene: TRBV29-1; J gene: TRBJ1-4; clone size: .; D gene: .; CDR3 DNA: TGCAGCGTTGGGTTACAGCTTAATGAAAAACTGTTTTTT; CDR3 protein: CSVGLQLNEKLFF
V gene: TRBV4-1; J gene: TRBJ2-3; clone size: .; D gene: TRBD2; CDR3 DNA: TGCGCCAGCAGCCGAGGCCAACTAGCGGGTGTGGGGGCAGATACGCAGTATTTT; CDR3 protein: CASSRGQLAGVGADTQYF